This T cell receptor (beta chain) emerged from a study of blood T cells in healthy people across ages. Study observations and caveats: The lack of PBMC sorting stopped any conclusive naive versus antigen-experienced comparison. With age, beta diversity per million T cells declined roughly linearly, significantly by 40. As naive T cell percentage varied, TCR beta diversity correlated strongly with it.

Researchers collected 9 to 10 milliliters of peripheral blood from every single donor. Alongside a J-beta primer mix, a sample-barcoded 5' primer served in a second PCR lasting 7 to 11 cycles. TCRdb re-analysed the 5' RACE reads in MiXCR, keeping a single row per CDR3 protein. The sample lists over a million distinct CDR3 sequences; approximately 42% were seen once. Germline CDR1 reads LGHNA; CDR2 reads YNFKEQ. The V and J ends lost 1 base and 5 bases respectively, with 15 bases between them. The CDR3 loop spans 15 amino acids. This clonotype was counted a few times. The antigen is not known. This TCR was recovered from a young woman in good health. The rearrangement uses TRBV4-2 and TRBJ2-7, with TRBD2 as a possible D gene (6 bases). The sample taken for sequencing was blood. This CDR3 reads CASSQGTGAVHEQYF. In nucleotides, the CDR3 is TGTGCCAGCAGCCAAGGGACGGGAGCTGTCCACGAGCAGTACTTC.